The T cell receptor beta chain under discussion was sequenced for a study of cytomegalovirus exposure and HLA in healthy donors. This CDR3 is 15 amino acids long. With V trimmed by 6 bases and J by 1 base, 5 bases remained unmatched. Looked up from germline, CDR1 is KGHSH and CDR2 is LQKENI. The primer mix had 60 Vbeta and 13 Jbeta primers. Data came from immunoSEQ multiplex PCR; TCRdb stores just in-frame clones and leaves some out. The sample shows 90,000 to 120,000 clones, over 60% of them seen only once. The TCR sequence derives from a male donor in good health and CMV-seronegative. The chain has TRBV18 and TRBJ2-3, with 9 bases lining up with TRBD1. The sequenced sample was PBMCs. Here the CDR3 DNA reads TGTGCCAGCTCTCGGACAGGGGTAGGCACAGATACGCAGTATTTT. Protein: CASSRTGVGTDTQYF. The entire variable domain, with the rest obtained from reference TRBV18 and TRBJ2-3, is as follows: NAGVMQNPRHLVRRRGQEARLRCSPMKGHSHVYWYRQLPEEGLKFMVYLQKENIIDESGMPKERFSAEFPKEGPSILRIQQVVRGDSAAYFCASSRTGVGTDTQYFGPGTRLTVL.